The 25 T cell receptor beta chains below were found in one sample sequenced in a study of siplizumab effects on memory and regulatory T cells. The table came from immunoSEQ multiplex PCR; TCRdb's copy has only in-frame clones and leaves some out. The data show approximately 110,000 clones, 93% seen once. The source material was CD4+ T cells sorted from blood. The receptors derive from a human donor in good health.

This clone was seen only once. The chain joins TRBV10-1 to TRBJ1-5; TRBD1 matches 10 bases. Germline assignment: CDR1 WNHNN and CDR2 SYGVQD (reference sequence). The CDR3 extends over 15 amino acids. J was trimmed by 3 bases and V by 10 bases; bases with no gene match: 9. The CDR3 region is CATTGQGSDNQPQHF. The CDR3 bases are TGCGCCACTACGGGACAGGGGTCGGACAATCAGCCCCAGCATTTT.

The CDR3 region has the DNA TGTGCCAGCAGCCCAGGTTGGGCCGCGAATGAAGCTTTCTTT. Translation gives CASSPGWAANEAFF. The chain employs TRBV7-9 and TRBJ1-1; D unresolved. Germline CDR1 and CDR2: SEHNR and FQNEAQ (reference sequence). V was shortened by 5 bases and J by 7 bases, with 17 bases between the two germline ends. The CDR3 has 14 amino acids.

This clone was observed a single time. The chain couples TRBV6-5 to TRBJ2-7; a weak D match, TRBD1 (6 bases). Trimming took 2 bases from V and 2 from J, leaving 13 bases between them. The CDR3 loop spans 15 amino acids. The germline V gene encodes CDR1 MNHEY and CDR2 SVGAGI. The CDR3 bases are TGTGCCAGCAGTTACCGGCAGGGGCTGGCCTACGAGCAGTACTTC. It yields the protein CASSYRQGLAYEQYF.

This chain joins TRBV6-1 and TRBJ1-2; D not resolved. Germline assignment: CDR1 MNHNS and CDR2 SASEGT. V was trimmed by 4 bases and J by 3 bases, leaving 6 bases between them. The CDR3 spans 12 residues. CDR3 bases: TGTGCCAGCAGTGCAGACCACTATGGCTACACCTTC. It translates to CASSADHYGYTF.

The rearrangement links TRBV4-3 to TRBJ2-7; tentative D call: TRBD1 (5 bases). The CDR3 runs 15 residues. The V end lost 0 bases, the J end lost 3 bases, and 12 bases lay between the germline ends. From germline, CDR1 is LGHNA and CDR2 YSLEER. CDR3 DNA: TGCGCCAGCAGCCAAGAAGGGGTCGCTGGCTACGAGCAGTACTTC. This encodes CASSQEGVAGYEQYF.

CDR3 loop: CASSPEPGLRAFF. The DNA of the CDR3 is TGTGCCAGCAGTCCGGAACCGGGGCTCCGGGCGTTCTTC. This chain uses TRBV6-5 with TRBJ2-1; either TRBD1 or TRBD2 may fit D (5 bases each). The CDR3 length is 13 residues. CDR1 is MNHEY and CDR2 is SVGAGI in the germline V gene. V was clipped by 5 bases and J by 15 bases, with 20 bases between them.

The chain couples TRBV7-9 to TRBJ2-1; D not resolved. Looked up from germline, CDR1 is SEHNR and CDR2 is FQNEAQ (reference sequence). Trimming removed 3 bases from V and 6 bases from J, with 0 bases in between. The CDR3 spans 10 residues. CDR3 sequence: CASSFNEQFF. In DNA, the CDR3 is TGTGCCAGCAGCTTCAATGAGCAGTTCTTC. Filled out from reference TRBV7-9 and TRBJ2-1, the complete variable domain reads DTGVSQNPRHKITKRGQNVTFRCDPISEHNRLYWYRQTLGQGPEFLTYFQNEAQLEKSRLLSDRFSAERPKGSFSTLEIQRTEQGDSAMYLCASSFNEQFFGPGTRLTVL.

The rearrangement uses TRBV18 and TRBJ2-1; TRBD1 matches at 11 bases. The CDR3 loop spans 17 amino acids. CDR1 is KGHSH and CDR2 is LQKENI in the germline V gene. V was pared by 3 bases and J by 3 bases, with 7 bases of the junction left unmatched. The CDR3 DNA follows: TGTGCCAGCTCACCGTCCTCTGGGACAGGGGGCTACAATGAGCAGTTCTTC. Translation gives CASSPSSGTGGYNEQFF. Complete variable domain (other parts from reference TRBV18 and TRBJ2-1): NAGVMQNPRHLVRRRGQEARLRCSPMKGHSHVYWYRQLPEEGLKFMVYLQKENIIDESGMPKERFSAEFPKEGPSILRIQQVVRGDSAAYFCASSPSSGTGGYNEQFFGPGTRLTVL.

This rearrangement joins TRBV14 to TRBJ2-7; D is uncertain. V was cut by 5 bases and J by 7 bases, with 12 bases left in between. Germline loops: CDR1 SGHDN, CDR2 FVKESK. The CDR3 loop spans 12 amino acids. DNA for the CDR3: TGTGCCAGCAGCTCCTGGACGGTAGAGCAGTACTTC. It specifies CASSSWTVEQYF.

This rearrangement joins TRBV30 to TRBJ1-4; D possibly corresponds to TRBD1 (6 bases). The germline V gene encodes CDR1 GTSNPN and CDR2 SVGIG (reference sequence). The CDR3 contains 14 residues. V gave up 1 base and J gave up 7 bases, with 13 bases separating them. The CDR3 coding sequence is TGTGCCTGGAGTGGGCGACAGGCCGGTGAAAAACTGTTTTTT. It specifies CAWSGRQAGEKLFF.

J is TRBJ1-1 and V is TRBV4-3; D call uncertain. Germline V gene sequence: CDR1 LGHNA, CDR2 YSLEER. V shed 4 bases and J shed 0 bases, with 12 bases lying between them. The CDR3 runs 15 residues. For the CDR3, the DNA is TGCGCCAGCAGCCCTGGACGGCCCATGAACACTGAAGCTTTCTTT. This translates into CASSPGRPMNTEAFF.

V is TRBV4-3 and J is TRBJ2-7; either TRBD1 or TRBD2 may supply D (5 bases each). Trimming pared 3 bases from V and 2 bases from J, leaving 17 bases between. This CDR3 comprises 16 residues. Per germline, CDR1 LGHNA and CDR2 YSLEER. The CDR3 DNA follows: TGCGCCAGCAGCCATAGCCCGGGACGCGGAGCCTACGAGCAGTACTTC. It yields the protein CASSHSPGRGAYEQYF.

This chain joins TRBV6-5 and TRBJ2-1, with D unresolved. This CDR3 spans 15 amino acids. The germline gives CDR1 MNHEY, CDR2 SVGAGI. Trimming shortened V by 1 base and J by 4 bases, and 11 bases separated the two germline ends. The CDR3 DNA follows: TGTGCCAGCAGTTACTTGTCTAACCAGTACAATGAGCAGTTCTTC. Encoded protein: CASSYLSNQYNEQFF.

V is TRBV27 and J is TRBJ2-3; 11 positions match TRBD2. V was clipped by 6 bases and J by 2 bases; unmatched bases: 7. This CDR3 region has 16 residues. From germline, CDR1 is MNHEY and CDR2 SMNVEV (reference sequence). CDR3 coding DNA: TGTGCCAGCAGGCCCGGGACTAGCGGCGTCACAGATACGCAGTATTTT. Protein product: CASRPGTSGVTDTQYF.

V usage is TRBV4-3 and J usage is TRBJ1-2, with D possibly being TRBD1 (6 bases). CDR1 is LGHNA and CDR2 is YSLEER in the germline V gene. V was shortened by 1 base and J by 2 bases, with 8 bases between the two germline ends. This CDR3 comprises 14 residues. The CDR3 spells CASSQGGGNYGYTF. The CDR3 nucleotides read TGCGCCAGCAGCCAAGGAGGGGGGAACTATGGCTACACCTTC.

CDR3 region: CASSSLSDTGELFF. The CDR3 region has the DNA TGTGCCAGCAGCTCTTTGTCGGACACCGGGGAGCTGTTTTTT. The rearrangement joins TRBV7-2 to TRBJ2-2; D uncertain. The V gene's germline CDR1 is SGHTA and CDR2 FQGNSA. This CDR3 is built from 14 residues. V shed 4 bases and J shed 3 bases, with 9 bases lying between them.

This sequence joins TRBV28 and TRBJ2-7; 7 nucleotides align to TRBD1. V lost 0 bases to trimming and J lost 3 bases; unmatched junction nucleotides: 2. Germline assignment: CDR1 MDHEN and CDR2 SYDVKM. The CDR3 has 14 residues. CDR3 DNA: TGTGCCAGCAGTTTATGGGCAGGGGGCTACGAGCAGTACTTC. Translated, it gives CASSLWAGGYEQYF.

V and J are TRBV30 and TRBJ2-1; 7 positions agree with TRBD2. The CDR3 sequence is 15 residues long. The germline CDR1 and CDR2 sequences are GTSNPN and SVGIG (reference sequence). Unmatched junction bases numbered 3, after V lost 0 bases and J lost 1 base. The CDR3 nucleotides read TGTGCCTGGAGTGTACTCGGGGGGTCCTACAATGAGCAGTTCTTC. Amino acid sequence: CAWSVLGGSYNEQFF.

This sequence joins TRBV9 and TRBJ1-2; D is unclear. The CDR3 extends over 14 amino acids. Germline CDR1 SGDLS, CDR2 YYNGEE. V lost 3 bases and J 0 bases, leaving 9 bases between the germline ends. Here the CDR3 DNA reads TGTGCCAGCAGCGCGGGATCCACTAACTATGGCTACACCTTC. Protein: CASSAGSTNYGYTF.

This clone has a single count. J is TRBJ1-2 and V is TRBV30; 7 positions match TRBD1. CDR1 and CDR2 (germline): GTSNPN, SVGIG (reference sequence). The CDR3 covers 13 residues. The V gene end was trimmed by 3 bases and the J gene end by 4 bases; junction bases not matched to a gene: 5. CDR3 residues: CAWSRDRIYGYTF. In nucleotides, the CDR3 is TGTGCCTGGAGCCGGGACAGAATCTATGGCTACACCTTC.

The rearrangement uses TRBV4-3 and TRBJ2-3; 7 bases agree with TRBD2. The CDR3 loop spans 15 amino acids. With V trimmed by 1 base and J by 4 bases, 5 bases remained unmatched. Germline loops: CDR1 LGHNA, CDR2 YSLEER. CDR3 DNA sequence: TGCGCCAGCAGCCAAGCTGCGGGGAGGGCAGATACGCAGTATTTT. Encoded protein: CASSQAAGRADTQYF.

This sequence joins TRBV7-3 and TRBJ2-5; 8 positions agree with TRBD2. CDR1 and CDR2 from the germline V gene are SGHTA and FQGTGA. With V trimmed by 2 bases and J by 1 base, 12 bases remained unmatched. The CDR3 length is 18 residues. The CDR3 protein is CASSLGVLAGGRQETQYF. CDR3 DNA sequence: TGTGCCAGCAGCTTAGGTGTATTGGCGGGGGGCCGCCAAGAGACCCAGTACTTC. The full variable domain, its missing parts supplied by reference TRBV7-3 and TRBJ2-5, is GAGVSQTPSNKVTEKGKYVELRCDPISGHTALYWYRQSLGQGPEFLIYFQGTGAADDSGLPNDRFFAVRPEGSVSTLKIQRTERGDSAVYLCASSLGVLAGGRQETQYFGPGTRLLVL.

The chain combines TRBV21-1 with TRBJ2-6; the DNA was not compared with TRBD1, the D call given in the table. TRBV21-1 is shown as a pseudogene. This CDR3 contains 19 residues. The CDR3 nucleotides read TGTGCCAGCAGCACTCTTACGTGGGACAGGGGTTCTGGGGCCAACGTCCTGACTTTC. Translated, it gives CASSTLTWDRGSGANVLTF.

The V and J genes are TRBV10-1 and TRBJ2-3, with 13 nucleotides matching TRBD2. CDR3 length: 18 residues. CDR1 and CDR2 (germline): WNHNN, SYGVQD (reference sequence). J lost 0 bases, V lost 4 bases, and 7 bases had no gene match. In nucleotides, the CDR3 is TGCGCCAGCAGTGTTGGACTAGCGGGGGCCGCTAGCACAGATACGCAGTATTTT. As protein: CASSVGLAGAASTDTQYF.

The V and J genes are TRBV6-1 and TRBJ1-4, with unresolved D. The V and J ends lost 2 bases and 4 bases respectively, with 11 bases between them. Germline-derived CDR1 and CDR2 are MNHNS and SASEGT. This CDR3 is built from 15 residues. CDR3 loop: CASSESGLYNEKLFF. The CDR3 DNA sequence: TGTGCCAGCAGTGAATCGGGTCTTTATAATGAAAAACTGTTTTTT.